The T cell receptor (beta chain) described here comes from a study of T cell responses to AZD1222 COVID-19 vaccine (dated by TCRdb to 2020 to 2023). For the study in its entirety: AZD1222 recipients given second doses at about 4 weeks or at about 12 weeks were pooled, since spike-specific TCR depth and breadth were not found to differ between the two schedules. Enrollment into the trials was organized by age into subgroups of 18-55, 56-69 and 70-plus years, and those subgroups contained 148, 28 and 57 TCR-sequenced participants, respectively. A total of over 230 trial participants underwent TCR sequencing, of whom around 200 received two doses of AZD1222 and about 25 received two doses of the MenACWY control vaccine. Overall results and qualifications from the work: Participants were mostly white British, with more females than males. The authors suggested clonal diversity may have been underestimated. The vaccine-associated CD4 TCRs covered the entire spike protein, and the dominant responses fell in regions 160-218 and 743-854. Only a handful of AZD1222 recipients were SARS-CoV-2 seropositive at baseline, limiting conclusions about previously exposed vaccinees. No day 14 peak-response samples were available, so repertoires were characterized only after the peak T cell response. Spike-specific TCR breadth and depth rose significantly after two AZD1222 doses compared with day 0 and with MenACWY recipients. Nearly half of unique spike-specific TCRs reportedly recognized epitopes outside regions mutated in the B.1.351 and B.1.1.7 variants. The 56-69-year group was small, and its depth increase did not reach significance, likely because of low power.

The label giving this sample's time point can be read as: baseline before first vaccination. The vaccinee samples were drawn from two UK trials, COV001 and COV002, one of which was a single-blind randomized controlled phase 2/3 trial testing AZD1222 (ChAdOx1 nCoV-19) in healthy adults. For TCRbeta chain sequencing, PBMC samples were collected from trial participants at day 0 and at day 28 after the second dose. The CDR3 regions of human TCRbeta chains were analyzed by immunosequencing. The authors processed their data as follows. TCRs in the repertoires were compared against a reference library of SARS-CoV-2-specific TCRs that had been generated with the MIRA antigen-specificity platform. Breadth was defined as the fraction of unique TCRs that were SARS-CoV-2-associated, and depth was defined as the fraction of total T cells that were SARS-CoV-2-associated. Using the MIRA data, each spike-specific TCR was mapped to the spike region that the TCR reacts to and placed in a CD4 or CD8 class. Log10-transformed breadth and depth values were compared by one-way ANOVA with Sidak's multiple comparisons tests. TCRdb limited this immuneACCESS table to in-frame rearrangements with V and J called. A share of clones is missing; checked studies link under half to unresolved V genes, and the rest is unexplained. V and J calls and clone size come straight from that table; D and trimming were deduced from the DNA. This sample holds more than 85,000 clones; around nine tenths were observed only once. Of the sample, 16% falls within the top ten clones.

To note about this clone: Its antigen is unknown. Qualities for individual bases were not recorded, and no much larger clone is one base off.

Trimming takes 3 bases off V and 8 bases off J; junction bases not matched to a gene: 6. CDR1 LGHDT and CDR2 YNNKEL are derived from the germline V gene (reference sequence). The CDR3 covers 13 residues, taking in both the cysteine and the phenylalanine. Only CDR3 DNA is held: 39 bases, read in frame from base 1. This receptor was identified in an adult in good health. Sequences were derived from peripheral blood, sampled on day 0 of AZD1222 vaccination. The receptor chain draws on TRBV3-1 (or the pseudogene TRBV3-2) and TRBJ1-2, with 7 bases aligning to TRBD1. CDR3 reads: CASSQTGWGGYTF. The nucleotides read TGTGCCAGCAGCCAGACAGGGTGGGGCGGCTACACCTTC.